This T cell receptor (beta chain) was captured by sequencing in a study of blood T cells in healthy people across ages. Notes on this clonotype: The antigen is undetermined.

With a J-beta primer mix and a sample-barcoded 5' primer, a second PCR ran about 7 to 12 cycles. Tags on each cDNA molecule came from a template-switch adaptor with 12 random nucleotides. Via MiXCR, TCRdb re-called the 5' RACE reads, giving one row per CDR3 protein. This sample has roughly 700,000 distinct CDR3 sequences, with approximately 30% found just once. Germline CDR1 is GTSNPN and CDR2 is SVGIG (reference sequence). This CDR3 is built from 13 residues. Trimming removed 4 bases from V and 2 bases from J; junction bases left unmatched: 2. Donors were healthy Caucasian individuals from Russia aged roughly 6 to 95. Every donor gave approximately 10 milliliters of peripheral blood. General study results and limits: Researchers judged that diversity estimates from one million T cells fell short of true values.

The rearrangement uses TRBV30 and TRBJ2-3; 8 positions agree with TRBD2. Sequences were obtained from blood. This sequence originates from a woman aged 80 or over in good health. The CDR3 protein is CAWTSGHTDTQYF. CDR3 sequence (DNA): TGTGCCTGGACTAGCGGGCACACAGATACGCAGTATTTT.